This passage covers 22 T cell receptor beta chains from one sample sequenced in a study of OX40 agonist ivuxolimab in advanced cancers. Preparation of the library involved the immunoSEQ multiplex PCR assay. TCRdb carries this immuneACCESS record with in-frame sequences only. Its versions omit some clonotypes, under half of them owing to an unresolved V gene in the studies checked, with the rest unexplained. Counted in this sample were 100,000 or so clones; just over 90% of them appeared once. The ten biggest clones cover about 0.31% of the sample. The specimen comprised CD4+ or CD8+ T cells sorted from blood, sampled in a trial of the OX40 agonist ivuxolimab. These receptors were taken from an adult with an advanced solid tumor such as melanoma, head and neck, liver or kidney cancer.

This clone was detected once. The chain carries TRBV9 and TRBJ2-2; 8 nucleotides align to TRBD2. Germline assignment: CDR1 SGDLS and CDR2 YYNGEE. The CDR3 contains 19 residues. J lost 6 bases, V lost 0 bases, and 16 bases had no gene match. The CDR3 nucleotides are TGTGCCAGCAGCGTAGACAGAACAGCGAGCGGGAGAGGGGCCGGGGAGCTGTTTTTT. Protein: CASSVDRTASGRGAGELFF.

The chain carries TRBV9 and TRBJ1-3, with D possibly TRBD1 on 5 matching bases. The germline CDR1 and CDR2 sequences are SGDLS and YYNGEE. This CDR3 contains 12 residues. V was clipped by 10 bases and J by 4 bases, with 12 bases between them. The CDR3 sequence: CASRGAGNTIYF. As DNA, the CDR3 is TGTGCCTCTCGTGGGGCGGGAAACACCATATATTTT.

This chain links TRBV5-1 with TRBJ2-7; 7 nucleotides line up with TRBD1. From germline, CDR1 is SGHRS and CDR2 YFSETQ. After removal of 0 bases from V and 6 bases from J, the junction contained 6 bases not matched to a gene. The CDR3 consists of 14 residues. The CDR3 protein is CASSLVAGGREQYF. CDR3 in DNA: TGCGCCAGCAGCTTGGTGGCAGGGGGTCGCGAGCAGTACTTC.

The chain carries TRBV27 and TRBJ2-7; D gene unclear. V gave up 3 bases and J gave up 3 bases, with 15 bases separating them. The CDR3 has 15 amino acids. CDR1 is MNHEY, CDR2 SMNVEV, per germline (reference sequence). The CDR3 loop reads CASSLKAEWGYEQYF. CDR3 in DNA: TGTGCCAGCAGTTTGAAGGCGGAGTGGGGCTACGAGCAGTACTTC.

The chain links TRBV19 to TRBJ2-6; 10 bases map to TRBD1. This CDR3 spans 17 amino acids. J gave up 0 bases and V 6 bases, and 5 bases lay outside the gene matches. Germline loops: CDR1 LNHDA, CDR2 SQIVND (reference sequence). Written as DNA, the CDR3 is TGTGCCAGTAGACGGGACAGGGGTAGCTCTGGGGCCAACGTCCTGACTTTC. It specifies CASRRDRGSSGANVLTF.

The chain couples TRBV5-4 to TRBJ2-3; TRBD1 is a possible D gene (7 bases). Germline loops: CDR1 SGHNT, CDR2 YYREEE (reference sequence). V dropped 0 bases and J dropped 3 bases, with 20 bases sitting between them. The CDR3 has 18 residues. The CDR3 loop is CASSLGQGGSGFTDTQYF. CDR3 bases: TGTGCCAGCAGCTTGGGACAGGGCGGTAGCGGCTTTACAGATACGCAGTATTTT.

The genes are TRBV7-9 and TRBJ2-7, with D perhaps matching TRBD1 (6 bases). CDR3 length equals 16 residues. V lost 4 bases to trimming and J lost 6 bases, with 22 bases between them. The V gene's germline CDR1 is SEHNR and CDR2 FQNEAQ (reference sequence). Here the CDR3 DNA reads TGTGCCAGCAGCTCCAACCAGGGCAGGGGAAGGTTCGAGCAGTACTTC. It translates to CASSSNQGRGRFEQYF.

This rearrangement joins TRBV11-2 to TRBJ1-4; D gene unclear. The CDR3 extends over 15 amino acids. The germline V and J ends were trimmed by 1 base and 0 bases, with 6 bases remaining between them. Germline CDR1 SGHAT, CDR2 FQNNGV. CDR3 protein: CASSLAGATNEKLFF. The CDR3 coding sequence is TGTGCCAGCAGCTTAGCCGGTGCAACTAATGAAAAACTGTTTTTT.

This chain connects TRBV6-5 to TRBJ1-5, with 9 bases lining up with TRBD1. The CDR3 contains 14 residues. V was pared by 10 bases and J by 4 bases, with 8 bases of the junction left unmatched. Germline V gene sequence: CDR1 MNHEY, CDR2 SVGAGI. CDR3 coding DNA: TGTGCCACCAAAACCGGGACAGGGAATCAGCCCCAGCATTTT. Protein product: CATKTGTGNQPQHF.

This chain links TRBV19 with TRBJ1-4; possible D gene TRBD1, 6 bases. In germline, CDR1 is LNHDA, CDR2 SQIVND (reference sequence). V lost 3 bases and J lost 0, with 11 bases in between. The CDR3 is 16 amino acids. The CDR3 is CASSIRDTTTNEKLFF. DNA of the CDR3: TGTGCCAGTAGTATCCGGGACACCACAACTAATGAAAAACTGTTTTTT.

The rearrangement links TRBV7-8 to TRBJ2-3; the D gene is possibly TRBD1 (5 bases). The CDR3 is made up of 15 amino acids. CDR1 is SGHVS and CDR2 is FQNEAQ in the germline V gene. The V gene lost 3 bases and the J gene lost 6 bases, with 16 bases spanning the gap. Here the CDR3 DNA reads TGTGCCAGCAGCTTCCAGTCCCCGGACAAGGATACGCAGTATTTT. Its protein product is CASSFQSPDKDTQYF.

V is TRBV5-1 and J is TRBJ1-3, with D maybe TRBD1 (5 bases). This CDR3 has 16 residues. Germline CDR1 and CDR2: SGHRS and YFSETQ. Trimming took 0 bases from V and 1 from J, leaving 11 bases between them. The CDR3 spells CASSLGQGSSGNTIYF. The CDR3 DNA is TGCGCCAGCAGCTTGGGGCAGGGTAGTTCTGGAAACACCATATATTTT.

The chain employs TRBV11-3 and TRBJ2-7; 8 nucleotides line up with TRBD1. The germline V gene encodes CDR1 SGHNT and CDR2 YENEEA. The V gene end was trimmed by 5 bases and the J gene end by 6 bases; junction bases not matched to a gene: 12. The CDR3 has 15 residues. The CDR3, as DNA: TGTGCCAGCAGCCCCCACTCGGGGACAGGCGTCGAGCAGTACTTC. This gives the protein CASSPHSGTGVEQYF.

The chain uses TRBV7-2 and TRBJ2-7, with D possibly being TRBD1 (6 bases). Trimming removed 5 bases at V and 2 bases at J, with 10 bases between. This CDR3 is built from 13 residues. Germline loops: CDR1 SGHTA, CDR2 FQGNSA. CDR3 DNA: TGTGCCAGCAGCCGACAGGATCCCTACGAGCAGTACTTC. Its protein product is CASSRQDPYEQYF.

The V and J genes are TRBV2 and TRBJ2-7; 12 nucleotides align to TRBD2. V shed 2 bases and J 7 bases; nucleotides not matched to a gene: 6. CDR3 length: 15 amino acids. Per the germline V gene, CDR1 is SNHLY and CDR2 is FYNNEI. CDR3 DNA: TGTGCCAGCAGTGAAACTCTAGCGGGAGGGCGGGAGCAGTACTTC. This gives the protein CASSETLAGGREQYF.

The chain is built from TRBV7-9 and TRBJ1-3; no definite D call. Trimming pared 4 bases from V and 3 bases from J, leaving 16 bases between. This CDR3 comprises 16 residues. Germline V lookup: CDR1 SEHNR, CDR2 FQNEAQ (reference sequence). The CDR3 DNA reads TGTGCCAGCAGCTCACCCAGCACGTCTCATGGAAACACCATATATTTT. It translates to CASSSPSTSHGNTIYF.

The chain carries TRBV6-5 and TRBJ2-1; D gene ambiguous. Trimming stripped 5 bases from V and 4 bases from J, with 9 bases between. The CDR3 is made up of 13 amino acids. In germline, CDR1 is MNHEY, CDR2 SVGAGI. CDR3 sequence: CASSGKGYNEQFF. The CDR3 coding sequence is TGTGCCAGCAGTGGAAAGGGTTACAATGAGCAGTTCTTC.

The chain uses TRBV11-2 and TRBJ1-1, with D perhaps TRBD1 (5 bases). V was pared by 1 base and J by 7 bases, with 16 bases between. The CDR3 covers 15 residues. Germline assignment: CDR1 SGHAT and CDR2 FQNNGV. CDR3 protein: CASSLGQTTYFEAFF. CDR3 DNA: TGTGCCAGCAGCTTAGGACAGACTACTTACTTTGAAGCTTTCTTT.

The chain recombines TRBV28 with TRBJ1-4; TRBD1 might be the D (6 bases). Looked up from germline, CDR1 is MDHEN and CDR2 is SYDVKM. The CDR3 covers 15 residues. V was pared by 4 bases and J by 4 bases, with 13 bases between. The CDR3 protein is CASSYLRGNNEKLFF. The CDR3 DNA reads TGTGCCAGCAGTTACCTCAGGGGTAATAATGAAAAACTGTTTTTT.

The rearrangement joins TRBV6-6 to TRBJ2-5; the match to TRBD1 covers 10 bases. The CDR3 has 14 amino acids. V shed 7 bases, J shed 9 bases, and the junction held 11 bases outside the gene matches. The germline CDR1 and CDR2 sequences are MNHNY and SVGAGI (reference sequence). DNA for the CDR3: TGTGCCAGCAATACCAAAGGGACAGGGGAGTCCCAGTACTTC. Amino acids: CASNTKGTGESQYF.

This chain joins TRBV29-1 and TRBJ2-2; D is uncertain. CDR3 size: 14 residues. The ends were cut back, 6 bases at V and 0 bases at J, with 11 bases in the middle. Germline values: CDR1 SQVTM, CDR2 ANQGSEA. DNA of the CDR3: TGCAGCGTCTCAGATAGACCGAACACCGGGGAGCTGTTTTTT. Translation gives CSVSDRPNTGELFF.

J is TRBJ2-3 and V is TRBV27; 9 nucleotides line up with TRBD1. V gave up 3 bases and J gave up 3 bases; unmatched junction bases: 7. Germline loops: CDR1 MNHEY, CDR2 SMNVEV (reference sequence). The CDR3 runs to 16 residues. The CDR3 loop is CASSLGDRDGTDTQYF. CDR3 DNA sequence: TGTGCCAGCAGTTTGGGGGACAGGGATGGTACAGATACGCAGTATTTT.